This T cell receptor beta chain was captured by sequencing in a study of post-analysis software for immune sequencing data (dated by TCRdb to 2013 to 2016). Some background on the complete study: Relapsing-remitting, secondary progressive and progressive-relapsing multiple sclerosis were recorded as disease courses, and subtype annotation was lacking for some patients. The patient repertoires were compared against some twelve previously published healthy control repertoires obtained from donors aged 6 to 25 years. A subset of samples was prepared in parallel using single-end sample barcoding, then pooled and co-amplified after Illumina adapter ligation.

Concerning this clonotype: Its antigen remains unidentified. Base qualities are not provided; no much larger clone lies one nucleotide away.

What the authors observed across the whole study: Strong co-clustering of samples prepared in the same batch was shown by direct clustering with F measure, prompting a batch-effect correction. Normalized Chao1 diversity was significantly lower in multiple sclerosis patients than controls, suggesting substantial peripheral T-cell clonal expansion. The multiple sclerosis patient group was slightly younger than the control group.

To prepare the library, PCR was applied. Sequencing relied on an Illumina HiSeq 2500. To reduce PCR and sequencing biases, unique molecular identifiers were built into the TCR beta cDNA libraries. Roughly 500,000 cDNA molecules were obtained per 1 to 10 million input T cells, so each molecule approximated one T cell. The patient libraries were prepared and sequenced using the same protocol as the earlier healthy control dataset. Samples belonging to the same batch were prepared together, multiplexed and sequenced on a shared HiSeq lane. The paper's processing steps were these. MIGEC was used to process the raw barcoded reads, and molecular identifier groups with only a single read were discarded before consensus assembly and CDR3 extraction. Clonotype tables were post-analysed with VDJtools, normalizing diversity by down-sampling all datasets to the smallest sample size. In repertoire overlap clustering, CDR3 amino acid sequences, but not nucleotide sequences, were matched to correct batch-related cross-sample contamination. TCRdb passed the public sequencing reads through fastp at Q25 and MiXCR, retaining productive beta sequences. Every entry covers one CDR3 protein and lists the most common genes and DNA from its rows. TCRdb, not the original authors, processed these V and J calls. For this sample the table gives around 150,000 distinct CDR3 sequences, of which 35% to 40% were detected only once. Jointly, the top ten make up around 30% of the sample.

The time point label corresponds to: second blood draw from one MS patient after hematopoietic stem cell transplantation. To demonstrate the VDJtools post-analysis software, the study profiled TCR beta repertoires from the peripheral blood of approximately twelve young patients with multiple sclerosis. Multiple sclerosis patients were children and adolescents aged about 6 to 17 years. This sample comprised blood, obtained after autologous hematopoietic stem cell transplantation. The receptor comes from a girl under 18 with multiple sclerosis. Donor details come from another sample of the same person, matched by shared clones.

The encoded CDR3 is CASSQVRGLAETQYF. The sequence in DNA is TGCGCCAGCAGCCAAGTGAGGGGGCTAGCGGAGACCCAGTACTTC. The receptor chain draws on TRBV4-3 and TRBJ2-7, and perhaps TRBD1 as D gene, on 7 matching bases. The J call may be mistaken, given a closer DNA end match to TRBJ2-5. The germline V gene gives CDR1 as LGHNA and CDR2 as YSLEER. The CDR3, from cysteine to phenylalanine, totals 15 residues. Just CDR3 DNA is preserved here, 45 bases in frame from base 1.